What follows are 27 T cell receptor beta chains derived from one specimen sequenced in a study of blood T cell repertoires in COVID-19. Sequencing was performed with immunoSEQ multiplex PCR; in TCRdb, only in-frame clones are kept and a portion is missing. The table records 310,000 or so clones, about 82% of them present only once. The sample was peripheral blood. The source is a woman between 50 and 59 years old with acute or convalescent COVID-19.

The rearrangement joins TRBV18 to TRBJ1-4; a possible D gene is TRBD1 (6 bases). V was trimmed by 10 bases and J by 4 bases, leaving 13 bases between them. The germline gives CDR1 KGHSH, CDR2 LQKENI. This CDR3 contains 13 residues. For the CDR3, the DNA is TGTGCCACTTCAGGGGTGGATAATGAAAAACTGTTTTTT. Translation: CATSGVDNEKLFF.

The J gene is TRBJ1-3, the V gene TRBV6-1, with 7 bases fitting TRBD1. V dropped 2 bases and J dropped 7; count of bases not matched to a gene: 11. The length of the CDR3 is 16 residues. CDR1 MNHNS and CDR2 SASEGT come from the germline V gene. The CDR3 region has the DNA TGTGCCAGCAGTGAATACCAGGGGGTGATTAGGAACACCATATATTTT. Protein product: CASSEYQGVIRNTIYF.

This clone was found once. V gene TRBV4-1 combines with J gene TRBJ2-1, with 11 nucleotides matching TRBD2. V shed 7 bases and J 4 bases; nucleotides not matched to a gene: 6. Germline V lookup: CDR1 MGHRA, CDR2 YSYEKL. This CDR3 contains 15 residues. The chain's CDR3 is CASTSGLAVYNEQFF. The DNA for the CDR3 is TGCGCCAGCACCTCGGGACTAGCGGTTTACAATGAGCAGTTCTTC.

J is TRBJ1-3 and V is TRBV6-5; no clear D. CDR1 and CDR2 from the germline V gene are MNHEY and SVGAGI. The V gene lost 6 bases and the J gene lost 2 bases, with 14 bases spanning the gap. This CDR3 is 15 amino acids long. The CDR3 region is CASRDDGGAGNTIYF. CDR3 bases: TGTGCCAGCAGAGACGACGGAGGCGCTGGAAACACCATATATTTT.

The rearrangement uses TRBV18 and TRBJ1-2, with 10 bases fitting TRBD1. Germline trimming cut 5 bases from V and 3 bases from J; bases unmatched to any gene: 9. Germline V CDR1 and CDR2: KGHSH, LQKENI. This CDR3 has 16 amino acids. DNA of the CDR3: TGTGCCAGCTCAGGAAGGACAGGGGGTGACGACTATGGCTACACCTTC. Translated, it gives CASSGRTGGDDYGYTF.

This chain links TRBV19 with TRBJ1-6; 8 bases match TRBD1. The J segment lost 7 bases and the V segment lost 6 bases, leaving 8 bases of the junction unmatched. This CDR3 spans 15 amino acids. CDR1 is LNHDA, CDR2 SQIVND, per germline (reference sequence). CDR3 nucleotides: TGTGCCAGTAGGATACAGGGGGTCAGGAATTCACCCCTCCACTTT. Its translation: CASRIQGVRNSPLHF.

This chain connects TRBV2 to TRBJ2-7; 8 positions match TRBD2. The CDR3 sequence is 15 residues long. CDR1 and CDR2 from the germline V gene are SNHLY and FYNNEI. J lost 0 bases, V lost 3 bases, and 4 bases had no gene match. The chain's CDR3 is CASSDSLAVSYEQYF. CDR3 sequence (DNA): TGTGCCAGCAGTGATTCACTAGCGGTCTCCTACGAGCAGTACTTC.

The chain links TRBV19 to TRBJ2-1; 7 positions match TRBD1. The CDR3 covers 16 residues. The trim removed 5 bases at V and 0 bases at J, leaving 7 bases unmatched. CDR1 is LNHDA, CDR2 SQIVND, per germline (reference sequence). The CDR3 DNA sequence: TGTGCCAGTAGTCCCAGACAGGGAATCTCCTACAATGAGCAGTTCTTC. This codes for CASSPRQGISYNEQFF.

This chain links TRBV5-1 with TRBJ2-5; maybe TRBD2 (6 bases). Trimming stripped 4 bases from V and 5 bases from J, with 18 bases between. CDR1 is SGHRS, CDR2 YFSETQ, per germline. The CDR3 consists of 15 residues. The CDR3: CASSGSPGAKETQYF. DNA for the CDR3: TGCGCCAGCAGCGGCTCCCCGGGAGCGAAGGAGACCCAGTACTTC.

CDR3 region: CASSPGTPNTGELFF. The CDR3 nucleotides are TGTGCCAGCTCACCGGGGACACCGAACACCGGGGAGCTGTTTTTT. J is TRBJ2-2 and V is TRBV18; possibly TRBD1 for D (6 bases). V gave up 3 bases and J gave up 0 bases, with 8 bases separating them. There are 15 residues in the CDR3. Germline CDR1 is KGHSH and CDR2 is LQKENI.

This sequence joins TRBV7-3 and TRBJ2-1; TRBD1 matches 9 bases. V was pared by 5 bases and J by 7 bases, with 12 bases of the junction left unmatched. This CDR3 spans 16 amino acids. Germline CDR1 reads SGHTA; CDR2 reads FQGTGA. CDR3 in DNA: TGTGCCAGCAGCCCCAATCGGGACAGGGCTTTTAATGAGCAGTTCTTC. Its translation: CASSPNRDRAFNEQFF.

V usage is TRBV7-3 and J usage is TRBJ2-1, with 10 bases that match TRBD2. Germline CDR1 reads SGHTA; CDR2 reads FQGTGA. V dropped 5 bases and J dropped 3; count of bases not matched to a gene: 13. The CDR3 spans 18 residues. The CDR3 DNA sequence: TGTGCCAGCAGCATAGAGGGACTAGCGCTTTCCGGCTACAATGAGCAGTTCTTC. Encoded protein: CASSIEGLALSGYNEQFF.

The chain recombines TRBV4-1 with TRBJ2-1; TRBD2 aligns across 10 bases. Germline values: CDR1 MGHRA, CDR2 YSYEKL. The J segment lost 2 bases and the V segment lost 3 bases, leaving 7 bases of the junction unmatched. There are 17 residues in the CDR3. CDR3 sequence reads: CASSHLAGVKPYNEQFF. In nucleotides, the CDR3 is TGCGCCAGCAGCCATCTAGCGGGAGTCAAGCCCTACAATGAGCAGTTCTTC.

This chain connects TRBV6-1 to TRBJ1-1; 8 bases agree with TRBD1. The CDR3 covers 13 residues. The ends lost 3 bases at V and 4 bases at J; junction bases unmatched: 1. Germline loops: CDR1 MNHNS, CDR2 SASEGT. CDR3 DNA: TGTGCCAGCAGTGACAGGGGGCCCACTGAAGCTTTCTTT. It is translated as CASSDRGPTEAFF.

This clone has a handful of counts. CDR3: CASRRTRVGYEQFF. CDR3 nucleotide sequence: TGTGCCAGCAGGCGGACACGGGTCGGGTATGAGCAGTTCTTC. This chain links TRBV28 with TRBJ2-1; TRBD1 might be the D (5 bases). V was pared by 6 bases and J by 8 bases, with 17 bases between. From germline, CDR1 is MDHEN and CDR2 SYDVKM. CDR3 length equals 14 residues.

The chain uses TRBV27 and TRBJ1-5; 8 bases map to TRBD1. This CDR3 comprises 15 residues. From germline, CDR1 is MNHEY and CDR2 SMNVEV (reference sequence). The J segment lost 3 bases and the V segment lost 2 bases, leaving 3 bases of the junction unmatched. The CDR3 loop is CASSLVRGPNQPQHF. In DNA form, the CDR3 reads TGTGCCAGCAGTTTAGTCAGGGGGCCCAATCAGCCCCAGCATTTT.

In DNA, the CDR3 is TGTGCCAGCAGCGTCAGCCGGGGGCAAGAGACCCAGTACTTC. Translated, it gives CASSVSRGQETQYF. The chain couples TRBV9 to TRBJ2-5; D is perhaps TRBD2 (6 bases). Germline V gene sequence: CDR1 SGDLS, CDR2 YYNGEE. Trimming removed 2 bases from V and 2 bases from J, with 10 bases in between. The CDR3 is 14 residues long.

This sequence joins TRBV11-2 and TRBJ2-7; possibly TRBD1 for D (5 bases). Germline CDR1 reads SGHAT; CDR2 reads FQNNGV. This CDR3 has 16 residues. V was trimmed by 4 bases and J by 4 bases, leaving 20 bases between them. The CDR3 spells CASSSPLVGVSYEQYF. CDR3 coding DNA: TGTGCCAGCAGCTCACCCCTCGTAGGGGTTTCGTACGAGCAGTACTTC.

Of note for this clone: This sample also contains other DNA sequences that code for the same CDR3. V is TRBV7-3 and J is TRBJ2-1; 15 bases are shared with TRBD2. The CDR3 is made up of 14 amino acids. Germline values: CDR1 SGHTA, CDR2 FQGTGA. The ends lost 4 bases at V and 9 bases at J; junction bases unmatched: 1. Here the CDR3 DNA reads TGTGCCAGCAGCTCGGGACTAGCGGGAGGTGAGCAGTTCTTC. It specifies CASSSGLAGGEQFF. Together with reference TRBV7-3 and TRBJ2-1, the CDR3 gives the full variable domain: GAGVSQTPSNKVTEKGKYVELRCDPISGHTALYWYRQSLGQGPEFLIYFQGTGAADDSGLPNDRFFAVRPEGSVSTLKIQRTERGDSAVYLCASSSGLAGGEQFFGPGTRLTVL.

This chain connects TRBV7-9 to TRBJ1-2, with 8 bases aligning to TRBD1. From germline, CDR1 is SEHNR and CDR2 FQNEAQ (reference sequence). This CDR3 comprises 14 residues. The V gene end was trimmed by 6 bases and the J gene end by 6 bases; junction bases not matched to a gene: 9. CDR3 in amino acids: CASRPAGGADGYTF. CDR3 nucleotides: TGTGCCAGCAGACCTGCAGGGGGCGCCGATGGCTACACCTTC.

This chain joins TRBV20-1 and TRBJ1-1, with a tentative D call TRBD1 (6 bases). The CDR3 totals 11 residues. Germline CDR1 and CDR2: DFQATT and SNEGSKA (reference sequence). For the CDR3, the DNA is TGCTCCCTCAGGGGAAACACTGAAGCTTTCTTT. It codes for CSLRGNTEAFF.

The V and J genes are TRBV9 and TRBJ1-2; unclear D gene. Germline V gene lookup returns CDR1 SGDLS and CDR2 YYNGEE. V gave up 0 bases and J gave up 8 bases, with 20 bases separating them. The CDR3 loop spans 16 amino acids. CDR3 region: CASSVAHGGPAGGYTF. As DNA, the CDR3 is TGTGCCAGCAGCGTAGCCCACGGAGGGCCTGCCGGGGGCTACACCTTC.

This sequence joins TRBV6-7 and TRBJ1-5; D is undetermined. TRBV6-7 is an ORF; its function is uncertain. This CDR3 is 14 amino acids long. V shed 6 bases and J shed 8 bases, with 17 bases lying between them. The CDR3 region is CASRPSPKRKPQHF. CDR3 in DNA: TGTGCCAGCAGACCCTCCCCGAAGAGGAAGCCCCAGCATTTT.

The chain joins TRBV7-3 to TRBJ1-1; D is unclear. The germline V gene has CDR1 SGHTA and CDR2 FQGTGA. Trimming removed 2 bases at V and 4 bases at J, with 14 bases between. This CDR3 region has 15 residues. This CDR3 reads CASSLGVWEGTEAFF. The CDR3, as DNA: TGTGCCAGCAGCTTAGGGGTCTGGGAGGGCACTGAAGCTTTCTTT.

The CDR3 reads CASSYGQRSSYNEQFF. Here the CDR3 DNA reads TGTGCCAGCAGCTATGGACAGAGGAGCTCCTACAATGAGCAGTTCTTC. V is TRBV7-6 and J is TRBJ2-1; possibly TRBD1 for D (6 bases). The germline V gene has CDR1 SGHVS and CDR2 FNYEAQ. Between the trimmed V and J ends, which lost 4 bases and 0 bases, there was a span of 13 bases. The CDR3 has 16 residues.

The chain combines TRBV7-3 with TRBJ2-1, with TRBD2 matching 8 bases. Germline V gene lookup returns CDR1 SGHTA and CDR2 FQGTGA. V lost 2 bases, J lost 10 bases, and 4 bases stayed unmatched. The length of the CDR3 is 13 residues. The CDR3 protein is CASSLQTSGEQFF. CDR3 DNA: TGTGCCAGCAGCTTACAAACTAGCGGCGAGCAGTTCTTC. Using reference TRBV7-3 and TRBJ2-1 for the parts outside the CDR3, the full variable domain is GAGVSQTPSNKVTEKGKYVELRCDPISGHTALYWYRQSLGQGPEFLIYFQGTGAADDSGLPNDRFFAVRPEGSVSTLKIQRTERGDSAVYLCASSLQTSGEQFFGPGTRLTVL.

The sample holds a few counts of this clone. The genes are TRBV5-1 and TRBJ2-1; D may be TRBD2 (6 bases). The V end lost 1 base, the J end lost 5 bases, and 10 bases lay between the germline ends. Germline V gene data show CDR1 as SGHRS and CDR2 as YFSETQ. The CDR3 extends over 14 amino acids. CDR3 DNA sequence: TGCGCCAGCAGCTTGATGGGGGGAGACAATGAGCAGTTCTTC. Its translation: CASSLMGGDNEQFF.